This TCR beta chain was sequenced during a study of kidney transplant recipient with SARS-CoV-2 infection. CDR3 length: 14 residues. Germline loops: CDR1 SGDLS, CDR2 YYNGEE. A note on this clonotype: This clone may be a read error of a much larger clone one base away.

TCRdb fed the reads into MiXCR, producing one record per CDR3 protein. The repertoire holds approximately 250,000 distinct CDR3 sequences, 29% seen once, with less than 8.5% in the top ten. The TCR was taken from a male patient aged 30 to 39 who had COVID-19 and was a kidney transplant recipient. Some T cells may be supplied by the graft donor. This chain uses TRBV9 with TRBJ1-2; a weak D match, TRBD1 (5 bases). Sequencing was performed on a blood sample, taken at baseline and on day 111 from a kidney transplant recipient. The CDR3 loop reads CASRTGGGTYGHTF. As DNA, the CDR3 is TGTGCCAGCAGGACGGGTGGGGGAACCTATGGCCACACCTTC.